This paragraph reports one T cell receptor (beta chain). The target antigen is unknown. This sample stems from a study of post-analysis software for immune sequencing data. Overall study results and limits: The authors found that F measure strongly co-clustered same-batch samples. Controls showed significantly higher normalized Chao1 diversity than did multiple sclerosis patients. In patients, TRBV5-6, TRBV5-1 and TRBV20-1 belonged to roughly five TRBV segments found more frequently than in controls.

The V and J ends lost 3 bases and 4 bases respectively, with 15 bases between them. Germline V lookup: CDR1 SQVTM, CDR2 ANQGSEA. The CDR3 is 14 amino acids. Built from TCR beta cDNA, the libraries had unique molecular identifiers in them. Starting from approximately 1 to 10 million T cells, the study yielded approximately 460,000 cDNA molecules. MiXCR, applied by TCRdb to the PCR reads, yields one record per CDR3 protein. In the table there are approximately 160,000 distinct CDR3 sequences, approximately 30% of which are singletons. This sequence joins TRBV29-1 and TRBJ1-1; D not resolved. Sequences were obtained from blood. The TCR comes from a girl aged 5-17 years with multiple sclerosis. In DNA form, the CDR3 reads TGCAGCGTTGAGCGGGGTCAGCGGGGCACTGAAGCTTTCTTT. This sequence encodes CSVERGQRGTEAFF. Complete variable domain (other parts from reference TRBV29-1 and TRBJ1-1): SAVISQKPSRDICQRGTSLTIQCQVDSQVTMMFWYRQQPGQSLTLIATANQGSEATYESGFVIDKFPISRPNLTFSTLTVSNMSPEDSSIYLCSVERGQRGTEAFFGQGTRLTVV.